The 17 T cell receptor beta chains presented below share a single source sample, sequenced in a study of cytomegalovirus exposure and HLA in healthy donors. Primers included in the PCR were 60 Vbeta and 13 Jbeta primers. Only in-frame clones appear in the TCRdb table, and some are missing; sequencing was by immunoSEQ multiplex PCR. The sample holds approximately 280,000 clones, roughly 90% seen once. The sample taken for sequencing was PBMCs. The receptors stem from a man aged 40-50 years in good health and CMV-seropositive.

The V gene is TRBV27, the J gene TRBJ2-3; possible D gene TRBD2, 6 bases. Germline V lookup: CDR1 MNHEY, CDR2 SMNVEV (reference sequence). With 5 bases removed from V and 2 bases from J, the gap between germline ends came to 11 bases. The CDR3 covers 14 residues. CDR3 sequence reads: CASSSREITDTQYF. In DNA form, the CDR3 reads TGTGCCAGCAGTAGTCGGGAGATCACAGATACGCAGTATTTT.

The CDR3 loop is CASTPDGGRGNTIYF. In DNA, the CDR3 is TGTGCCAGCACCCCCGACGGAGGCCGCGGAAACACCATATATTTT. The J gene is TRBJ1-3, the V gene TRBV2; D remains ambiguous. The CDR3 consists of 15 residues. Germline lookup yields CDR1 SNHLY and CDR2 FYNNEI. Trimming took 7 bases from V and 4 from J, leaving 17 bases between them.

The chain uses TRBV27 and TRBJ2-7; D may be TRBD1 (5 bases). Trimming cost V 1 base and J 1 base, with 11 bases left between them. CDR3 length equals 15 residues. Germline loops: CDR1 MNHEY, CDR2 SMNVEV (reference sequence). The CDR3: CASSLLAGRSYEQYF. The CDR3 DNA reads as TGTGCCAGCAGTTTATTGGCAGGGCGATCCTACGAGCAGTACTTC.

V and J are TRBV10-1 and TRBJ2-7; D gene uncertain. In germline, CDR1 is WNHNN, CDR2 SYGVQD (reference sequence). Trimming removed 3 bases at V and 10 bases at J, with 16 bases between. The CDR3 has 13 residues. The CDR3 sequence is CASSENLGGIQYF. CDR3 DNA: TGCGCCAGCAGTGAAAACCTCGGCGGAATACAGTACTTC.

The rearrangement links TRBV20-1 to TRBJ2-5; D is uncertain. V was pared by 4 bases and J by 3 bases, with 6 bases between. This CDR3 has 11 residues. From germline, CDR1 is DFQATT and CDR2 SNEGSKA (reference sequence). The CDR3 is CSANLKETQYF. DNA for the CDR3: TGCAGTGCTAATCTAAAAGAGACCCAGTACTTC.

This clone was counted a few times. The chain couples TRBV10-3 to TRBJ1-1, with 7 bases matching TRBD1. Germline V gives CDR1 ENHRY, CDR2 SYGVKD. After removal of 4 bases from V and 5 bases from J, the junction contained 4 bases not matched to a gene. The length of the CDR3 is 13 residues. CDR3 sequence (DNA): TGTGCCATCAGTGCGAGGGGGCTGACTGAAGCTTTCTTT. Encoded protein: CAISARGLTEAFF.

This clone was counted a single time. The V gene is TRBV27, the J gene TRBJ1-5, with 9 bases aligning to TRBD1. The CDR3 totals 14 residues. Germline CDR1 MNHEY, CDR2 SMNVEV (reference sequence). With V trimmed by 4 bases and J by 6 bases, 4 bases remained unmatched. The CDR3, as DNA: TGTGCCAGCAGTTCGACAGGGGGTTTTCAGCCCCAGCATTTT. Residues: CASSSTGGFQPQHF.

The rearrangement links TRBV2 to TRBJ2-7; 13 positions agree with TRBD2. Germline V gene data show CDR1 as SNHLY and CDR2 as FYNNEI. CDR3 length equals 15 residues. The trim removed 6 bases at V and 3 bases at J, leaving 5 bases unmatched. The CDR3 loop is CASRGGLAGNYEQYF. The CDR3 DNA is TGTGCCAGCAGGGGGGGACTAGCGGGAAACTACGAGCAGTACTTC. The full variable domain, completed using reference TRBV2 and TRBJ2-7, is EPEVTQTPSHQVTQMGQEVILRCVPISNHLYFYWYRQILGQKVEFLVSFYNNEISEKSEIFDDQFSVERPDGSNFTLKIRSTKLEDSAMYFCASRGGLAGNYEQYFGPGTRLTVT.

The chain carries TRBV10-1 and TRBJ2-3; 13 bases are a match to TRBD2. V was pared by 5 bases and J by 4 bases, with 15 bases of the junction left unmatched. The germline V gene has CDR1 WNHNN and CDR2 SYGVQD (reference sequence). The CDR3 is 19 residues long. The CDR3 is CASSPESLRTSGSPDTQYF. The CDR3 region has the DNA TGCGCCAGCAGTCCCGAATCGCTCCGGACTAGCGGGAGCCCAGATACGCAGTATTTT.

This clone is a singleton in its sample. Here the CDR3 reads CASSLSGQGAVETQYF. The CDR3 nucleotides read TGTGCCAGCAGTTTATCGGGGCAGGGGGCGGTGGAGACCCAGTACTTC. V usage is TRBV27 and J usage is TRBJ2-5, with 8 bases identical to TRBD1. V was clipped by 0 bases and J by 5 bases; unmatched bases: 8. Germline lookup yields CDR1 MNHEY and CDR2 SMNVEV (reference sequence). The CDR3 extends over 16 amino acids.

The rearrangement joins TRBV7-2 to TRBJ2-7; 9 bases fit TRBD2. CDR1 is SGHTA and CDR2 is FQGNSA in the germline V gene. V lost 5 bases and J lost 0; bases outside the gene matches: 5. CDR3 length: 15 amino acids. CDR3 in DNA: TGTGCCAGCAGCCCCCGGACTAGCGACTCCTACGAGCAGTACTTC. This gives the protein CASSPRTSDSYEQYF.

The CDR3: CASSEPRQGAGEQYF. CDR3 nucleotide sequence: TGCGCCAGCAGTGAGCCAAGACAGGGGGCGGGTGAGCAGTACTTC. The J gene is TRBJ2-7, the V gene TRBV10-2; 10 nucleotides agree with TRBD1. This CDR3 spans 15 amino acids. V dropped 2 bases and J dropped 7; count of bases not matched to a gene: 8. In germline, CDR1 is WSHSY, CDR2 SAAADI.

The chain links TRBV2 to TRBJ1-1; TRBD1 might be the D (6 bases). V shed 6 bases and J shed 4 bases, with 15 bases lying between them. CDR1 is SNHLY, CDR2 FYNNEI, per germline. The CDR3 consists of 14 residues. Here the CDR3 DNA reads TGTGCCAGCAGAGAGGGACATACGGGCACTGAAGCTTTCTTT. The encoded protein is CASREGHTGTEAFF.

This chain uses TRBV4-2 with TRBJ1-3; no definite D call. CDR3 length: 13 amino acids. Germline V CDR1 and CDR2: LGHNA, YNFKEQ. Trimming took 4 bases from V and 3 from J, leaving 7 bases between them. DNA for the CDR3: TGTGCCAGCAGCCTTTCCGTTGGAAACACCATATATTTT. It codes for CASSLSVGNTIYF.

The chain combines TRBV11-2 with TRBJ2-3, with 7 bases aligning to TRBD2. This CDR3 has 17 amino acids. The J segment lost 0 bases and the V segment lost 2 bases, leaving 8 bases of the junction unmatched. From germline, CDR1 is SGHAT and CDR2 FQNNGV. The CDR3 here is CASSLLLGTTSTDTQYF. The CDR3 DNA reads as TGTGCCAGCAGCTTATTACTTGGGACTACGAGCACAGATACGCAGTATTTT.

The rearrangement joins TRBV19 to TRBJ2-3; tentative D call: TRBD2 (5 bases). The CDR3 is 11 amino acids. Germline CDR1 is LNHDA and CDR2 is SQIVND (reference sequence). V lost 5 bases and J lost 6, with 6 bases in between. The CDR3 reads CASSLADTQYF. The DNA for the CDR3 is TGTGCCAGTAGTTTAGCGGATACGCAGTATTTT. Full variable domain (outside the CDR3, taken from reference TRBV19 and TRBJ2-3): DGGITQSPKYLFRKEGQNVTLSCEQNLNHDAMYWYRQDPGQGLRLIYYSQIVNDFQKGDIAEGYSVSREKKESFPLTVTSAQKNPTAFYLCASSLADTQYFGPGTRLTVL.

The J gene is TRBJ2-7, the V gene TRBV19, with D tentatively TRBD2 (6 bases). V was pared by 6 bases and J by 6 bases, with 12 bases between. The CDR3 totals 12 residues. Germline V gives CDR1 LNHDA, CDR2 SQIVND (reference sequence). CDR3 in DNA: TGTGCCAGTAGCGTAGCGGTCGGCGAGCAGTACTTC. It translates to CASSVAVGEQYF.